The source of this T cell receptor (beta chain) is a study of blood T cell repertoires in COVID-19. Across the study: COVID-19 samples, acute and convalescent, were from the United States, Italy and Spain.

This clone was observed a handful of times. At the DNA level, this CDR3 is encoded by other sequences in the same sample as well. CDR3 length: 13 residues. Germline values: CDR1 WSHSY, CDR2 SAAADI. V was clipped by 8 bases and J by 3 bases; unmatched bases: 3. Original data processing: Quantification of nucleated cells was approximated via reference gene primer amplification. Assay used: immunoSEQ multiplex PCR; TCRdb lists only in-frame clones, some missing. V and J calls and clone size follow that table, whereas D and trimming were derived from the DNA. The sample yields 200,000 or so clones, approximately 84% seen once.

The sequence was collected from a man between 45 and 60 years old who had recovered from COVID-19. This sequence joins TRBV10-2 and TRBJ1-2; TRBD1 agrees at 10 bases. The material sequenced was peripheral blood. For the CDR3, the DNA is TGCGCCAGCTCCGGGACAGGGGACTATGGCTACACCTTC. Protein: CASSGTGDYGYTF.